These 23 T cell receptor beta chains came from one sample sequenced in a study of blood T cell repertoires in COVID-19. Assay: immunoSEQ multiplex PCR; the TCRdb copy retains only in-frame clones and omits some. Of some 130,000 clones in the sample, more than 70% were seen once. Sequences were obtained from peripheral blood. Every receptor here comes from a woman aged 25 to 45 who had recovered from COVID-19.

The chain links TRBV12-5 to TRBJ1-1; D is uncertain. With 6 bases removed from V and 2 bases from J, the gap between germline ends came to 7 bases. Germline V gene lookup returns CDR1 LGHNT and CDR2 FRNRAP. This CDR3 is 12 amino acids long. The CDR3 loop reads CASGPYNTEAFF. CDR3 bases: TGTGCTAGTGGACCCTACAACACTGAAGCTTTCTTT.

This clone is a singleton in its sample. The chain couples TRBV15 to TRBJ2-7; D ambiguous. Per the germline V gene, CDR1 is LNHNV and CDR2 is YYDKDF (reference sequence). The CDR3 contains 15 residues. The V gene lost 0 bases and the J gene lost 0 bases, with 9 bases spanning the gap. CDR3 loop: CATSRDARSSYEQYF. CDR3 nucleotide sequence: TGTGCCACCAGCAGAGATGCGCGGAGCTCCTACGAGCAGTACTTC. Full variable domain (remainder filled in from reference TRBV15 and TRBJ2-7): DAMVIQNPRYQVTQFGKPVTLSCSQTLNHNVMYWYQQKSSQAPKLLFHYYDKDFNNEADTPDNFQSRRPNTSFCFLDIRSPGLGDTAMYLCATSRDARSSYEQYFGPGTRLTVT.

This chain uses TRBV9 with TRBJ2-2; 8 positions match TRBD1. The V and J ends lost 3 bases and 7 bases, in that order; junction bases with no gene match: 8. Germline-derived CDR1 and CDR2 are SGDLS and YYNGEE. The CDR3 extends over 15 amino acids. The CDR3 region has the DNA TGTGCCAGCAGCGCCCACCAGGGGGCTTTCGGGGAGCTGTTTTTT. Translated: CASSAHQGAFGELFF.

The chain recombines TRBV11-3 with TRBJ2-1; 7 bases are a match to TRBD2. Germline V gene data show CDR1 as SGHNT and CDR2 as YENEEA. There are 16 residues in the CDR3. V lost 5 bases and J lost 0; bases outside the gene matches: 7. CDR3 DNA sequence: TGTGCCAGCAGCCCAGAAGGACTAGTCTCCTACAATGAGCAGTTCTTC. As protein: CASSPEGLVSYNEQFF. The full variable domain, in which reference TRBV11-3 and TRBJ2-1 provide the parts outside the CDR3, is EAGVVQSPRYKIIEKKQPVAFWCNPISGHNTLYWYLQNLGQGPELLIRYENEEAVDDSQLPKDRFSAERLKGVDSTLKIQPAELGDSAVYLCASSPEGLVSYNEQFFGPGTRLTVL.

The chain is built from TRBV7-3 and TRBJ2-1; no definite D call. V was trimmed by 5 bases and J by 10 bases, leaving 15 bases between them. CDR1 SGHTA and CDR2 FQGTGA come from the germline V gene. CDR3 size: 13 residues. CDR3 coding DNA: TGTGCCAGCAGCCTATCACCGGAGACCGAGCAGTTCTTC. Residues: CASSLSPETEQFF.

The V and J genes are TRBV7-6 and TRBJ2-3; weak D call: TRBD1 (8 bases). Trimming left V 4 bases short and J 4 bases short, with 15 bases between. CDR1 and CDR2 from the germline V gene are SGHVS and FNYEAQ. The CDR3 runs 15 residues. Written as DNA, the CDR3 is TGTGCCAGCAGCTCAGGGGGCGGGGGCTCAGATACGCAGTATTTT. It is translated as CASSSGGGGSDTQYF.

The rearrangement links TRBV27 to TRBJ1-2, with 11 bases identical to TRBD1. Trimming took 9 bases from V and 4 from J; bases not matched to a gene: 13. The CDR3 length is 16 residues. From germline, CDR1 is MNHEY and CDR2 SMNVEV (reference sequence). CDR3 nucleotides: TGTGCCAGTACAAGGACAGGGGGCATCTCGAGCTATGGCTACACCTTC. Amino acid sequence: CASTRTGGISSYGYTF.

The genes are TRBV5-1 and TRBJ2-5; TRBD1 agrees at 11 bases. With 0 bases clipped from V and 4 bases from J, the junction kept 5 bases outside the gene matches. Germline CDR1 is SGHRS and CDR2 is YFSETQ. The length of the CDR3 is 16 residues. The CDR3 protein is CASSLDGQGAGETQYF. The CDR3 DNA follows: TGCGCCAGCAGCTTGGATGGACAGGGGGCGGGAGAGACCCAGTACTTC.

CDR3 nucleotide sequence: TGTGCCAGCAGCGCCGGGGGAGGGAGGGCCTCCTACTCCTACGAGCAGTACTTC. Amino acid sequence: CASSAGGGRASYSYEQYF. This chain links TRBV9 with TRBJ2-7; 7 bases line up with TRBD2. Germline V lookup: CDR1 SGDLS, CDR2 YYNGEE. Unmatched junction bases numbered 15, after V lost 3 bases and J lost 0 bases. This CDR3 spans 18 amino acids. Based on the CDR3 plus reference TRBV9 and TRBJ2-7, the full variable domain is DSGVTQTPKHLITATGQRVTLRCSPRSGDLSVYWYQQSLDQGLQFLIQYYNGEERAKGNILERFSAQQFPDLHSELNLSSLELGDSALYFCASSAGGGRASYSYEQYFGPGTRLTVT.

This clone has more than one count but fewer than ten. This sample also contains other DNA sequences that code for the same CDR3. The chain carries TRBV5-1 and TRBJ2-7, with D maybe TRBD2 (5 bases). Germline CDR1 reads SGHRS; CDR2 reads YFSETQ. Trimming removed 0 bases from V and 1 base from J, with 8 bases in between. The CDR3 has 14 residues. CDR3 region: CASSLDPGSYEQYF. DNA of the CDR3: TGCGCCAGCAGCTTGGATCCGGGGTCCTACGAGCAGTACTTC.

This clone occurred a few times. The chain has TRBV15 and TRBJ2-1; 9 nucleotides agree with TRBD2. The CDR3 is 15 amino acids. J lost 1 base, V lost 8 bases, and 6 bases had no gene match. Germline V gives CDR1 LNHNV, CDR2 YYDKDF (reference sequence). This CDR3 reads CATHSGGPSYNEQFF. The CDR3 nucleotides are TGTGCCACCCACAGCGGGGGGCCTTCCTACAATGAGCAGTTCTTC. Supplemented by reference TRBV15 and TRBJ2-1, the full variable domain reads DAMVIQNPRYQVTQFGKPVTLSCSQTLNHNVMYWYQQKSSQAPKLLFHYYDKDFNNEADTPDNFQSRRPNTSFCFLDIRSPGLGDTAMYLCATHSGGPSYNEQFFGPGTRLTVL.

Turning to this clone: Since a much larger clone is just one base distant, this may be a read error. The same CDR3 can be traced to other DNA sequences in this sample. The V and J genes are TRBV5-1 and TRBJ2-3, with D possibly TRBD2 on 6 matching bases. The germline V and J ends were trimmed by 0 bases and 1 base, with 6 bases remaining between them. This CDR3 spans 14 amino acids. Germline CDR1 is SGHRS and CDR2 is YFSETQ. CDR3 residues: CASSLASGTDTQYF. The CDR3 DNA reads TGCGCCAGCAGCTTGGCTAGCGGCACAGATACGCAGTATTTT.

The genes are TRBV5-4 and TRBJ2-1; 7 bases are shared with TRBD2. The CDR3 sequence is 15 residues long. Germline V gene sequence: CDR1 SGHNT, CDR2 YYREEE (reference sequence). Losses at the gene ends were 2 bases for V and 2 bases for J; bases not matched to a gene: 4. The CDR3 spells CASSFDGRTYNEQFF. CDR3 nucleotides: TGTGCCAGCAGCTTCGACGGGAGGACCTACAATGAGCAGTTCTTC.

The CDR3 DNA is TGTGCTAGTGGTTTGGTATTGGGGAGGGCAAGCACAGATACGCAGTATTTT. It is translated as CASGLVLGRASTDTQYF. The J gene is TRBJ2-3, the V gene TRBV12-5; 7 nucleotides align to TRBD2. CDR3 length equals 17 residues. V lost 0 bases to trimming and J lost 0 bases; unmatched junction nucleotides: 6. The germline CDR1 and CDR2 sequences are LGHNT and FRNRAP.

The CDR3 loop is CASSLLGSSYNEQFF. The CDR3 DNA is TGTGCCAGCAGCTTACTCGGGAGCTCCTACAATGAGCAGTTCTTC. This chain connects TRBV7-3 to TRBJ2-1, with D maybe TRBD2 (6 bases). The V gene lost 2 bases and the J gene lost 0 bases, with 8 bases spanning the gap. The CDR3 is 15 residues long. CDR1 SGHTA and CDR2 FQGTGA come from the germline V gene.

The chain employs TRBV3-1 (or the pseudogene TRBV3-2) and TRBJ2-1, with TRBD2 identical over 10 bases. In germline, CDR1 is LGHDT, CDR2 YNNKEL (reference sequence). The CDR3 has 16 amino acids. Trimming took 5 bases from V and 4 from J; bases not matched to a gene: 8. The CDR3 protein is CASSRRAGGLYNEQFF. DNA for the CDR3: TGTGCCAGCAGCAGACGAGCGGGGGGGTTATACAATGAGCAGTTCTTC.

This clone occurred once. The chain is built from TRBV9 and TRBJ1-1, with TRBD1 matching over 9 bases. The CDR3 sequence is 17 residues long. Unmatched junction bases numbered 16, after V lost 4 bases and J lost 6 bases. Germline CDR1 and CDR2: SGDLS and YYNGEE. In nucleotides, the CDR3 is TGTGCCAGCAGCCCCGGACAGGGGAAGAGAGAGGGACCTGAAGCTTTCTTT. This encodes CASSPGQGKREGPEAFF.

The V gene is TRBV30, the J gene TRBJ1-2, with D possibly TRBD1 on 6 matching bases. CDR3 size: 14 residues. Looked up from germline, CDR1 is GTSNPN and CDR2 is SVGIG (reference sequence). Deletions cut 0 bases from V and 8 bases from J, with 16 bases between. CDR3 protein: CAWSVQGPGEGYTF. The CDR3 nucleotides read TGTGCCTGGAGTGTACAGGGCCCAGGAGAAGGCTACACCTTC.

V and J are TRBV7-8 and TRBJ2-7; D is possibly TRBD2 (5 bases). Germline-derived CDR1 and CDR2 are SGHVS and FQNEAQ. V was clipped by 0 bases and J by 3 bases, with 12 bases between them. This CDR3 comprises 15 residues. This CDR3 is CASSLAPERNYEQYF. CDR3 nucleotides: TGTGCCAGCAGCTTAGCGCCCGAGCGGAACTACGAGCAGTACTTC.

The chain has TRBV27 and TRBJ1-4, with D possibly TRBD1 on 5 matching bases. The CDR3 has 13 residues. V dropped 4 bases and J dropped 7 bases, with 10 bases sitting between them. Looked up from germline, CDR1 is MNHEY and CDR2 is SMNVEV (reference sequence). The CDR3 coding sequence is TGTGCCAGCAGTTATGGCGGGGGTGAAAAACTGTTTTTT. This sequence encodes CASSYGGGEKLFF.

The chain joins TRBV4-2 to TRBJ1-4, with 9 nucleotides matching TRBD1. V was clipped by 0 bases and J by 12 bases; unmatched bases: 11. The CDR3 runs 16 residues. Germline V gene sequence: CDR1 LGHNA, CDR2 YNFKEQ. CDR3 region: CASSQEPTGGERELFF. The DNA of the CDR3 is TGTGCCAGCAGCCAAGAGCCGACAGGGGGGGAGAGGGAACTGTTTTTT.

This rearrangement joins TRBV6-5 to TRBJ2-7, with TRBD1 identical over 11 bases. Unmatched junction bases numbered 4, after V lost 7 bases and J lost 2 bases. In germline, CDR1 is MNHEY, CDR2 SVGAGI. This CDR3 is built from 14 residues. The CDR3 DNA follows: TGTGCCAGCATTAGGGACAGGGGGACCTACGAGCAGTACTTC. It translates to CASIRDRGTYEQYF.

The rearrangement links TRBV2 to TRBJ2-2; 12 bases are shared with TRBD2. The CDR3 has 17 residues. The germline V gene encodes CDR1 SNHLY and CDR2 FYNNEI. V lost 3 bases to trimming and J lost 6 bases; unmatched junction nucleotides: 8. The chain's CDR3 is CASSEETSGSIAGELFF. The CDR3 DNA reads as TGTGCCAGCAGTGAGGAGACTAGCGGGAGTATCGCCGGGGAGCTGTTTTTT.